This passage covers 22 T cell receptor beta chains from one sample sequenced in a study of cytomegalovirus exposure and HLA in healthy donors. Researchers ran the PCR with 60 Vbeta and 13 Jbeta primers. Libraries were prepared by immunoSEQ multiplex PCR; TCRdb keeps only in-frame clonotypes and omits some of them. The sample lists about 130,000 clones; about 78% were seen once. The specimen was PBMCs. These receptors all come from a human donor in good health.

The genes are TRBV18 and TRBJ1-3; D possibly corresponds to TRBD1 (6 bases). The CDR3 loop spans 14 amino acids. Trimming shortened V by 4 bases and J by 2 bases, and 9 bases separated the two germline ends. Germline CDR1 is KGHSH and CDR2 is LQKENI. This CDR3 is CASSQQGTGNTIYF. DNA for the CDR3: TGTGCCAGCTCACAACAGGGAACTGGAAACACCATATATTTT.

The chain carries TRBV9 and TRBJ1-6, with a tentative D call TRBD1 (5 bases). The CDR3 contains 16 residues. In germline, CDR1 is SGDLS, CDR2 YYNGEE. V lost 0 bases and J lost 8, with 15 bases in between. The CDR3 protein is CASSVGPGVLDSPLHF. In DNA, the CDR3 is TGTGCCAGCAGCGTAGGGCCGGGGGTCTTGGATTCACCCCTCCACTTT.

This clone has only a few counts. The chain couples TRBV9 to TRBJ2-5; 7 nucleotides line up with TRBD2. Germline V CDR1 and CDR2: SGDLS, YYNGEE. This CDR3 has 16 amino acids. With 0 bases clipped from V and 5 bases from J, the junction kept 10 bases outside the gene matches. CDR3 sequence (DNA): TGTGCCAGCAGCGTAGGTAAACGGGAGGTGGACGAGACCCAGTACTTC. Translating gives CASSVGKREVDETQYF. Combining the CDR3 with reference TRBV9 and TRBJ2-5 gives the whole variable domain DSGVTQTPKHLITATGQRVTLRCSPRSGDLSVYWYQQSLDQGLQFLIQYYNGEERAKGNILERFSAQQFPDLHSELNLSSLELGDSALYFCASSVGKREVDETQYFGPGTRLLVL.

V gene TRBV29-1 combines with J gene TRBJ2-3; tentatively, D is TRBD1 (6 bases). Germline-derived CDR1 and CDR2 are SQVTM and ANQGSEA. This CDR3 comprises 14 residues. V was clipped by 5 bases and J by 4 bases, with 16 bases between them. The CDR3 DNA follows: TGCAGCGTTCACGTGAGGGGGTGGGCAGATACGCAGTATTTT. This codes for CSVHVRGWADTQYF.

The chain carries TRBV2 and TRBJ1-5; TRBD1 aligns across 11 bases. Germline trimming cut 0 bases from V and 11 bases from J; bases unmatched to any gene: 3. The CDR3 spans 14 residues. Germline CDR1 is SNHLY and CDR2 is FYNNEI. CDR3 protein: CASSEADRGQAQHF. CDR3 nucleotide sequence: TGTGCCAGCAGTGAAGCGGACAGGGGGCAGGCCCAGCATTTT.

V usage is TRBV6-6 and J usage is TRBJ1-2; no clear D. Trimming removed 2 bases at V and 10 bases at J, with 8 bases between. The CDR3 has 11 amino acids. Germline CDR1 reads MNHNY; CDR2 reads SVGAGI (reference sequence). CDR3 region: CASSYGADYTF. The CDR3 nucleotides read TGTGCCAGCAGTTACGGCGCGGACTACACCTTC.

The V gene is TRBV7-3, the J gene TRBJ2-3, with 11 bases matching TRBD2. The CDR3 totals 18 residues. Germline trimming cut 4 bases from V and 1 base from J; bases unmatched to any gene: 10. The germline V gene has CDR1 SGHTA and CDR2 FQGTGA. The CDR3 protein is CASSSLSLAGDRTDTQYF. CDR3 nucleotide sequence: TGTGCCAGCAGCTCACTATCACTAGCGGGGGACCGCACAGATACGCAGTATTTT.

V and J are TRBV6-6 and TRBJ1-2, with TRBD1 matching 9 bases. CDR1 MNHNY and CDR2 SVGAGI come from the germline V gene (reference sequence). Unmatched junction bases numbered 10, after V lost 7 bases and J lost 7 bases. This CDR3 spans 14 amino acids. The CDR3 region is CASNHLQGAGGYTF. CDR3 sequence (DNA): TGTGCCAGCAACCATTTACAGGGGGCAGGTGGCTACACCTTC.

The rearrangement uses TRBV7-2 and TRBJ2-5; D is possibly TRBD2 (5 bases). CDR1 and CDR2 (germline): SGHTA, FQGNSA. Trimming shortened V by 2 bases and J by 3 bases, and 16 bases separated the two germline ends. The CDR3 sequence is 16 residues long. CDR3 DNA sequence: TGTGCCAGCAGCTTACGCCTAGACTTCGGGAAAGAGACCCAGTACTTC. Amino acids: CASSLRLDFGKETQYF.

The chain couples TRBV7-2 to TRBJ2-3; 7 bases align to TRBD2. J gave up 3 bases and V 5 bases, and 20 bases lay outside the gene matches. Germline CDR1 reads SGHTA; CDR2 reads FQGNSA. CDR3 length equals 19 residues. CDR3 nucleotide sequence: TGTGCCAGCAGCCACTCTGTCGACCTCGGGACTAAAGTGACAGATACGCAGTATTTT. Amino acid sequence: CASSHSVDLGTKVTDTQYF.

In nucleotides, the CDR3 is TGTGCCAGCATACTAGCGGGAGCCTACGAGCAGTACTTC. As protein: CASILAGAYEQYF. The chain has TRBV6-5 and TRBJ2-7; 11 bases line up with TRBD2. The CDR3 covers 13 residues. Germline CDR1 MNHEY, CDR2 SVGAGI. The V and J ends lost 7 bases and 2 bases, in that order; junction bases with no gene match: 1.

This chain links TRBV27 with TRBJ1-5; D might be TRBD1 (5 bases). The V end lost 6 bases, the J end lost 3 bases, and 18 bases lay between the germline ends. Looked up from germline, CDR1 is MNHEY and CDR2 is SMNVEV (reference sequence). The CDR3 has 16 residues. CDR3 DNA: TGTGCCAGCAGCTCCTCCCTGGGGCCTAACAATCAGCCCCAGCATTTT. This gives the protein CASSSSLGPNNQPQHF.

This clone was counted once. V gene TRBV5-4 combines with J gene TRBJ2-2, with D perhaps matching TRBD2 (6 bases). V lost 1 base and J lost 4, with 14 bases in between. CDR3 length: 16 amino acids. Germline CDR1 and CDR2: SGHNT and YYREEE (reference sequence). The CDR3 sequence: CASSLNVRGGTGELFF. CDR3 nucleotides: TGTGCCAGCAGCTTGAACGTACGGGGAGGCACCGGGGAGCTGTTTTTT.

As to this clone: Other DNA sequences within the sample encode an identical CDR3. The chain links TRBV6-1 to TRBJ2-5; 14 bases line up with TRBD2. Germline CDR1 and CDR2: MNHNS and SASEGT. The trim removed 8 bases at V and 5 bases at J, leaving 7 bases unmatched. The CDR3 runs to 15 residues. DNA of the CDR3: TGTGCCAGCCGGACGACTAGCGGGAGGGGGGAGACCCAGTACTTC. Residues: CASRTTSGRGETQYF.

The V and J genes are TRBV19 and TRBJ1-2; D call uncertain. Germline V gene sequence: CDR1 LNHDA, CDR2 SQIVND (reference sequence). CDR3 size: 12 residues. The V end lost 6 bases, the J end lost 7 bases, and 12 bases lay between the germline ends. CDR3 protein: CASSAAVGGYTF. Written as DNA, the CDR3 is TGTGCCAGTAGCGCGGCAGTTGGTGGCTACACCTTC.

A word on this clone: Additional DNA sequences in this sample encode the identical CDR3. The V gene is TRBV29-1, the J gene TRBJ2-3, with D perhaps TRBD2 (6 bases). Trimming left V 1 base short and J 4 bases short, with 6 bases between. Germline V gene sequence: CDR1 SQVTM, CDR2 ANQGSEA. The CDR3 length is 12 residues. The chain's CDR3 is CSVEGGADTQYF. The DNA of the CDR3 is TGCAGCGTTGAAGGCGGGGCAGATACGCAGTATTTT.

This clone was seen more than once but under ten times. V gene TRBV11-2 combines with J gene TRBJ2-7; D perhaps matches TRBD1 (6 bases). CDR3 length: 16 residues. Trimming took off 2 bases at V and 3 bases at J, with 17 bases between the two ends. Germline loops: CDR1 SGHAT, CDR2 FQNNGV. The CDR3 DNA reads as TGTGCCAGCAGCTTAAGTTTGATACAGGGTAGCTACGAGCAGTACTTC. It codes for CASSLSLIQGSYEQYF.

CDR3 residues: CASSQGPNEQFF. The CDR3 DNA is TGTGCCAGCAGCCAGGGGCCTAATGAGCAGTTCTTC. This chain uses TRBV21-1 with TRBJ2-1; the listed D gene, TRBD1, was not tested against the DNA. TRBV21-1 is given as a pseudogene. CDR3 length: 12 amino acids.

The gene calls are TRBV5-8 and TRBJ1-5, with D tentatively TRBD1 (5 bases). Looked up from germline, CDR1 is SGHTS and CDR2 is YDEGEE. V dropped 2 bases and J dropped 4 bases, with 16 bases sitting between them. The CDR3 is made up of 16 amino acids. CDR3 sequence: CASSLEEGRWNQPQHF. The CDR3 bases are TGTGCCAGCAGCTTAGAGGAGGGGAGGTGGAATCAGCCCCAGCATTTT.

This CDR3 reads CASSIFGDTQYF. CDR3 DNA sequence: TGTGCCAGTAGTATATTCGGTGATACGCAGTATTTT. The chain combines TRBV19 with TRBJ2-3; D gene uncertain. V lost 2 bases to trimming and J lost 6 bases, with 6 bases between them. Germline V gene data show CDR1 as LNHDA and CDR2 as SQIVND (reference sequence). CDR3 size: 12 residues.

The CDR3 is CASSADRGRNTIYF. The DNA of the CDR3 is TGTGCCAGCAGCGCGGACAGGGGCCGAAACACCATATATTTT. This chain links TRBV9 with TRBJ1-3, with 9 bases matching TRBD1. The CDR3 loop spans 14 amino acids. Trimming at V came to 3 bases and at J to 5 bases, leaving 3 bases not matched to a gene. Germline CDR1 reads SGDLS; CDR2 reads YYNGEE.

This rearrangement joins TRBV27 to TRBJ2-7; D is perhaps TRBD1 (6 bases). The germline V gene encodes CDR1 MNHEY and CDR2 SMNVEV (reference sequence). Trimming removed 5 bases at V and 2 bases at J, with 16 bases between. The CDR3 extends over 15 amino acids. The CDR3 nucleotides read TGTGCCAGCAGTGGGAAGGGGGTTTCCCCCTACGAGCAGTACTTC. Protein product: CASSGKGVSPYEQYF.